The T cell receptor beta chain described here comes from a study of cytomegalovirus exposure and HLA in healthy donors. This clone was seen a single time. Researchers ran the PCR with 60 Vbeta and 13 Jbeta primers. Original processing notes: Approximately 11 million of 80 million to 85 million unique TCR beta chains were shared, per a later count. The repertoire was sequenced with immunoSEQ multiplex PCR; TCRdb's copy has only in-frame clones and lacks some. Clone size and the V and J calls come from that table; the DNA yielded D and trimming. Here the sample spans about 140,000 clones, about 80% being singletons. Trimming took 2 bases from V and 18 from J, leaving 17 bases between them. CDR3 size: 13 residues.

Sequencing was done on a sample of PBMCs. J is TRBJ1-6 and V is TRBV23-1; D unresolved. TRBV23-1 is treated as an ORF (open reading frame) with a function not yet certain. This sequence was found in a male donor in good health and CMV-seronegative. CDR3 in amino acids: CASSQALDERPHF. The CDR3 nucleotides read TGCGCCAGCAGTCAAGCCCTTGACGAGAGGCCCCACTTT.